This T cell receptor beta chain was recovered during a study of blood T cell repertoires in COVID-19. Overall study context: The United States, Italy and Spain supplied acute and convalescent COVID-19 samples.

Study members were between 18 and 89 years old and lived in 20 to 30 US regions. Resolution of symptoms, clearance, or two negative PCRs was present in recovered Cohort 3 donors. The data were produced by immunoSEQ multiplex PCR, yet TCRdb's version contains in-frame clones alone and is incomplete. The data hold approximately 300,000 clones, with around 87% observed a single time. The material sequenced was PBMCs or T cells enriched from blood (not recorded which). The TCR sequence derives from a woman aged 25-40 years who had recovered from COVID-19.

The CDR3, as DNA: TGTGCTAGTAGGGGGCCGAATTCACCCCTCCACTTT. Encoded protein: CASRGPNSPLHF. The rearrangement uses TRBV6-5 and TRBJ1-6, with TRBD1 identical over 7 bases. Germline loops: CDR1 MNHEY, CDR2 SVGAGI. This CDR3 comprises 12 residues.